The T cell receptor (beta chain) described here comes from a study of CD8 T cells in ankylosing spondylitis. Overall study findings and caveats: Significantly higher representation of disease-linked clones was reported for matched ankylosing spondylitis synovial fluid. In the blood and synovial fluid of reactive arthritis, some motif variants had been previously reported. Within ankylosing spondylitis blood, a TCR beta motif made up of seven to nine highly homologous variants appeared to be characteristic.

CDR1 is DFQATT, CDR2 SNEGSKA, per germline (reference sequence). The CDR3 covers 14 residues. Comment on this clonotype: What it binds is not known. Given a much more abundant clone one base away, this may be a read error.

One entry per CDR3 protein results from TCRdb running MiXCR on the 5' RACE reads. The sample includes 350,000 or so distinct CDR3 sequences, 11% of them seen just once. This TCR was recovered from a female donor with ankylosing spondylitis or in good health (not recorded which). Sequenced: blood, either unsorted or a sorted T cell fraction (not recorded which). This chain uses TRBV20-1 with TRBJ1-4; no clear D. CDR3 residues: CSARKWTRGEKPFF. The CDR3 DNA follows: TGCAGTGCTAGGAAGTGGACGCGTGGGGAAAAACCGTTTTTT.